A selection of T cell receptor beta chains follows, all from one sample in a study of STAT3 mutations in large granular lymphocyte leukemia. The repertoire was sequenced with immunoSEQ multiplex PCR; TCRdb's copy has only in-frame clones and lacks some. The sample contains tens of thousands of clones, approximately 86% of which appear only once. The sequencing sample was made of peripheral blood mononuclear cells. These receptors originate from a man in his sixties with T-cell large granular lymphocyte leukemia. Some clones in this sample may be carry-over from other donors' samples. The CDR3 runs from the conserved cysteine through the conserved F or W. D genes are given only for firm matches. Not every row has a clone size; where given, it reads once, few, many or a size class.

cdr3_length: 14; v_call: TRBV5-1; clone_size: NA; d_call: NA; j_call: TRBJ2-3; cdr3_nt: TGCGCCAGCAGCTTGGCACAGGGCCCAGATACGCAGTATTTT; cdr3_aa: CASSLAQGPDTQYF
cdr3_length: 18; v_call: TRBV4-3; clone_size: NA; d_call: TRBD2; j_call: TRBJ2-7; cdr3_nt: TGCGCCAGCAGCCAAGAGGTAGCGGGAGGGCCGGTTTCCTCCGAGCAGTACTTC; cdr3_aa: CASSQEVAGGPVSSEQYF
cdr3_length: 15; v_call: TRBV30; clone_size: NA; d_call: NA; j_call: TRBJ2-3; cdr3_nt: TGTGCCTCCCGACTGGGGGGAACCTCCACAGATACGCAGTATTTT; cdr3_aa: CASRLGGTSTDTQYF
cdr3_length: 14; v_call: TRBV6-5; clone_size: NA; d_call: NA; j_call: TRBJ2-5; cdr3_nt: TGTGCCAGCAGCCCCATAGGGGCCCGGGGGACCCAGTACTTC; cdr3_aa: CASSPIGARGTQYF
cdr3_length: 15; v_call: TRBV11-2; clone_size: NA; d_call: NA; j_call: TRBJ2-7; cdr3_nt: TGTGCCAGCAGCTTAGAGGGGGGTGTATCCTACGAGCAGTACTTC; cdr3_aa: CASSLEGGVSYEQYF
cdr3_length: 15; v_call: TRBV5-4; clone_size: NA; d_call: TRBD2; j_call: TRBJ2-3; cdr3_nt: TGTGCCAGCAGCTTGGGCGGGGGACGCACAGATACGCAGTATTTT; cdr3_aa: CASSLGGGRTDTQYF
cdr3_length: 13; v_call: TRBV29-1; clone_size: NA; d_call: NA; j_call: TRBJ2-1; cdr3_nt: TGCAGTCAAAGTTCGGCGAGGGGGGCCGAGCAGTTCTTC; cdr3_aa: CSQSSARGAEQFF
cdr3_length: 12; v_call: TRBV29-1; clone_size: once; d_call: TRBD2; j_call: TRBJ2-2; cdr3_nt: TGCAGCGTTGCCGGGAGGACCGGGGAGCTGTTTTTT; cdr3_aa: CSVAGRTGELFF
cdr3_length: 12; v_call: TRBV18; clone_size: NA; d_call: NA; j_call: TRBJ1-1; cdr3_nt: TGTGCCAGCTCACCAGACGTGGCTGAAGCTTTCTTT; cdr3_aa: CASSPDVAEAFF
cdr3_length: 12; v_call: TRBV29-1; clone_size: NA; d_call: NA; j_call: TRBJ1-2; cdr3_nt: TGCAGCGTCCAGGTGGGGAGCTATGGCTACACCTTC; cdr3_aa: CSVQVGSYGYTF
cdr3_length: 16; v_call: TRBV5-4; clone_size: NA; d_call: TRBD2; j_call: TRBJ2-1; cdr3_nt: TGTGCCAGCAGCCCTACCCTAGCGGGGGACTACAATGAGCAGTTCTTC; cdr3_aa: CASSPTLAGDYNEQFF
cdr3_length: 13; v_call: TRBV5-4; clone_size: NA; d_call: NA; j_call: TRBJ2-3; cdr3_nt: TGTGCCAGCAGCTTTGAACGGGGAGATACGCAGTATTTT; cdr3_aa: CASSFERGDTQYF
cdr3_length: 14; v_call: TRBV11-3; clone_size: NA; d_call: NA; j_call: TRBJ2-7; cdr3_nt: TGTGCCAGCAGCTTGAACAGGGTTAACTACGAGCAGTACTTC; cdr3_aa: CASSLNRVNYEQYF
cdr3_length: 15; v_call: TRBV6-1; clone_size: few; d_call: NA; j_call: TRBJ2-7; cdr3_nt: TGTGCCAGCAGTGATCCCCGAAAGACCACCCACGAGCAGTACTTC; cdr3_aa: CASSDPRKTTHEQYF
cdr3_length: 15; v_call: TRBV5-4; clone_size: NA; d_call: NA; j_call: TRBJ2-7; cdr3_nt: TGTGCCAGCAGCTCCCAAGGGACGGTATCCTACGAGCAGTACTTC; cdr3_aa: CASSSQGTVSYEQYF
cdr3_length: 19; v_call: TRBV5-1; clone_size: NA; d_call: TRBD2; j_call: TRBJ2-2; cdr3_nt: TGCGCCAGCAGTTCTGGTCTTGGGACTAGCGCCGCGAACACCGGGGAGCTGTTTTTT; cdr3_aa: CASSSGLGTSAANTGELFF
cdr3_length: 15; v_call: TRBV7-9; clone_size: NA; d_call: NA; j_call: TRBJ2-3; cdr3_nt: TGTGCCAGCAGCTCCGCGGGACATTCTTCAGATACGCAGTATTTT; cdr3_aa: CASSSAGHSSDTQYF
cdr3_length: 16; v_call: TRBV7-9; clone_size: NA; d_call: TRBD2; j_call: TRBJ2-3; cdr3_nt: TGTGCCAGCAGCTTTACAGGCGGGAGGGGTCCAGATACGCAGTATTTT; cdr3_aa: CASSFTGGRGPDTQYF
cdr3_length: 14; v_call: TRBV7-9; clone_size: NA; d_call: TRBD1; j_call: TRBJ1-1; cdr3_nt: TGTGCCAGCATCCCGTCTCTGCAGGGGGGTGAAGCTTTCTTT; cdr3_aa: CASIPSLQGGEAFF
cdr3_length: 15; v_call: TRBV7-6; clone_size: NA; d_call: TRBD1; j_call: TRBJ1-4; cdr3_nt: TGTGCCAGCAGCTTAGCGAGGCAGGGGGGCGAAAAACTGTTTTTT; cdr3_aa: CASSLARQGGEKLFF
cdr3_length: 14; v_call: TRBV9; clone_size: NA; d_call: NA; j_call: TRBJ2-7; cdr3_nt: TGTGCCAGCAGTACGGGGCCATCCTCCTACGAGCAGTACTTC; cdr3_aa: CASSTGPSSYEQYF
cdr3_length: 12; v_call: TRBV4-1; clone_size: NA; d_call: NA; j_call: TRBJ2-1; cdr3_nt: TGCGCCAGCAGCCAAGTGTACAATGAGCAGTTCTTC; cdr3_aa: CASSQVYNEQFF
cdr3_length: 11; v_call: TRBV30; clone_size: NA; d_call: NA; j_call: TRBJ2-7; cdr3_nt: TGTGCCTGGAGTGTACTTTACGAGCAGTACTTC; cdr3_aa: CAWSVLYEQYF
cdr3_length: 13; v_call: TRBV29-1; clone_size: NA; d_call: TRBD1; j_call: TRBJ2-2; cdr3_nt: TGCAGCGTGGGGACAGGATTGGCCGGGGAGCTGTTTTTT; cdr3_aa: CSVGTGLAGELFF
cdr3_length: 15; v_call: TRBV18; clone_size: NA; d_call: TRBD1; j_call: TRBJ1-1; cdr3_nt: TGTGCCAGCTCACCATTGGGAGGGGGCATAGCTGAAGCTTTCTTT; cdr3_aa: CASSPLGGGIAEAFF
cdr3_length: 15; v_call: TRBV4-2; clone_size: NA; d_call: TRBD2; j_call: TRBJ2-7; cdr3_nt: TGTGCCAGCAGCCAACTTGCGGGAGCGAACTACGAGCAGTACTTC; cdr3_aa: CASSQLAGANYEQYF
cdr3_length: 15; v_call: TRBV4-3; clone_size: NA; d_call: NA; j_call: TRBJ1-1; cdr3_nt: TGCGCCAGCAGCCAAGGGGTCTCGACGGGGACTGAAGCTTTCTTT; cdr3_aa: CASSQGVSTGTEAFF
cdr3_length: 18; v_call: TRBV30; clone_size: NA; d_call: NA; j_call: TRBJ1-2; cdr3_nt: TGTGCCTGGAGTGTACTGAGTTTCGGTTCCCCCGGGGACTATGGCTACACCTTC; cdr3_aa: CAWSVLSFGSPGDYGYTF
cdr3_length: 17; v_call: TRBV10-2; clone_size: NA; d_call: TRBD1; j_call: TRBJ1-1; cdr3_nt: TGCGCCAGCAGAGACACCGGGACAGGGGGATCGAACACTGAAGCTTTCTTT; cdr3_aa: CASRDTGTGGSNTEAFF
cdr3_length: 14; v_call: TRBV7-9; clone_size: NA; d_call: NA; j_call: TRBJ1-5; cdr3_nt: TGTGCCAGCAGCCTCACAGGCGGTGATCAGCCCCAGCATTTT; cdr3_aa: CASSLTGGDQPQHF
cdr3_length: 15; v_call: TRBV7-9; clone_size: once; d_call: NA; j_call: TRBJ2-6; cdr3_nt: TGTGCCAGCAGCTTAACCTTGCCCGGGGCCAACGTCCTGACTTTC; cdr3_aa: CASSLTLPGANVLTF
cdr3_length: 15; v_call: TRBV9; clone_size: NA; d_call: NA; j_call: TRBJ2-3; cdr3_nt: TGTGCCAGCAGCGTGTCCGGGGCACTCACAGATACGCAGTATTTT; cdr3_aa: CASSVSGALTDTQYF
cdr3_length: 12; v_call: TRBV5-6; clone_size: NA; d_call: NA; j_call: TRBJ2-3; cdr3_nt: TGTGCCAGCAGCCCGTACCGAGATACGCAGTATTTT; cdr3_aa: CASSPYRDTQYF
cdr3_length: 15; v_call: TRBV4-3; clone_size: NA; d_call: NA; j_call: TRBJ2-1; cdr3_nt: TGCGCCAGCAGCCAGGAATCCGTGGGATACAATGAGCAGTTCTTC; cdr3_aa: CASSQESVGYNEQFF
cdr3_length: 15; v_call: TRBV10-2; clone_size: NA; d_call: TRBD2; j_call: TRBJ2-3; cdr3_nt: TGCGCCATGTCGTTGAGCCTAGCGGGCTCAGATACGCAGTATTTT; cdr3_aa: CAMSLSLAGSDTQYF
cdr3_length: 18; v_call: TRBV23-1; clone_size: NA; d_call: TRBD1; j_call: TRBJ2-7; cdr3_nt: TGCGCCAGCAGTCAATCGGTTTTACGGGACAGCTGTCCCTACGAGCAGTACTTC; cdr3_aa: CASSQSVLRDSCPYEQYF
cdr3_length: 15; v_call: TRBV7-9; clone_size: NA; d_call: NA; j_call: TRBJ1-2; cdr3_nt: TGTGCCAGCAGCCCAGGAGGACAAATCTCGGATGGCTACACCTTC; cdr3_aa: CASSPGGQISDGYTF
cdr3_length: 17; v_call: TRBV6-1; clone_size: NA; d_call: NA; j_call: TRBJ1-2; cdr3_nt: TGTGCCAGCAGTGAAGCGCTTGGTAAAATGTGGGGTTATGGCTACACCTTC; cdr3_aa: CASSEALGKMWGYGYTF
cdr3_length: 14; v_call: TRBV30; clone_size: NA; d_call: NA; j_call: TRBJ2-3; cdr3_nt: TGTGCCTGGAGTGCGGGAATAACCACAGATACGCAGTATTTT; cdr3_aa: CAWSAGITTDTQYF
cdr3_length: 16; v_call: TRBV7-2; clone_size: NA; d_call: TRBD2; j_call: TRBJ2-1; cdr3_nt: TGTGCCAGCAGCTCGTCCACGGGACTAGCGGGGGGGGAGCAGTTCTTC; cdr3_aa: CASSSSTGLAGGEQFF